A selection of T cell receptor beta chains follows, all from one sample in a study of blood T cells in healthy people across ages. MiXCR, applied by TCRdb to the 5' RACE reads, yields one record per CDR3 protein. The table has around 1,500,000 distinct CDR3 sequences, about 28% seen once. Sequenced sample: blood. Receptors were obtained from a woman in her thirties in good health. CDR3s leave out the opening cysteine and the closing phenylalanine or tryptophan. The order of the fields is V gene, CDR3 protein.

TRBV7-6	ASSFSPGGTYGYT
TRBV20-1	SASAAVGYGYT
TRBV20-1	SAYTRLGTDTQY
TRBV10-3	AINSGLARNYEQY
TRBV24-1	ATSDSGQGGYGYT
TRBV4-1	ASSQDGTGNGAAF
TRBV24-1	ATSDFSGGQETQY
TRBV12-5	ASGRSRGGTEAF
TRBV7-2	ASSPPSRNEQF
TRBV4-3	ASSPFPVPDYNEQF
TRBV11-1	ASSFRDPHEQF
TRBV6-5	ASSCDRGKNEQY
TRBV12-3/TRBV12-4	ASSFFKLRALEDGYT
TRBV20-1	SAREQGAYSYEQY
TRBV6-6	ASSRTPGQGKDGYT
TRBV6-2/TRBV6-3	ASSIGGSPRTDMQY
TRBV10-3	AISEEPGGRTEAF
TRBV5-1	ASSLSGEQPQH
TRBV20-1	SASQSADLGANEQF
TRBV5-1	ASSVPPLGGNNEQF
TRBV7-7	ASSLGRQGSDEQF
TRBV13	ASREERGSYTQY
TRBV27	ASSSGRTFYGYT
TRBV30	AWSATPLAGELF
TRBV18	ASSPRDSYDYGYT
TRBV5-6	ASCRVGETQY
TRBV14	ASSQDPLAGGPDTQY
TRBV4-3	ASSQGREVNTEAF
TRBV29-1	SVKTGDYEQY
TRBV29-1	SPTVPPMKKLF
TRBV5-5	ASSWGGAEGTEAF
TRBV5-1	ASSLVGLAGGPLFNEQF
TRBV7-8	ASSLSAERVYEQY
TRBV5-6	ASSLNDPEEQF
TRBV11-2	ASSLEGTDLEAF
TRBV6-5	ASRGRDRSNEKLF